A selection of T cell receptor beta chains follows, all from one sample in a study of blood T cell repertoires in COVID-19. TCRdb keeps only in-frame clones here, not all; method: immunoSEQ multiplex PCR. The sample has approximately 670,000 clones, about 87% seen once; the top ten hold roughly 0.25%. The material sequenced was peripheral blood. Receptors were obtained from a woman in her late teens or twenties with acute or convalescent COVID-19. The CDR3 runs from the conserved cysteine through the conserved F or W. The order of the fields is V gene, J gene, clone size, D gene, CDR3 protein, CDR3 DNA. A D gene is named only where the DNA matches it firmly. Clone size, where shown, is once, few, many, or a class for clones that have expanded.

V: TRBV25-1; J: TRBJ1-1; size: .; D: .; CDR3: CASSELTGLGTEAFF; DNA: TGTGCCAGCAGTGAACTAACAGGGTTGGGGACTGAAGCTTTCTTT
V: TRBV30; J: TRBJ1-5; size: .; D: TRBD1; CDR3: CAWSGGTGGNQPQHF; DNA: TGTGCCTGGAGTGGAGGGACAGGGGGCAATCAGCCCCAGCATTTT
V: TRBV7-9; J: TRBJ1-4; size: .; D: .; CDR3: CATVRAGVEKLFF; DNA: TGTGCCACCGTCAGGGCTGGAGTTGAAAAACTGTTTTTT
V: TRBV30; J: TRBJ1-4; size: .; D: TRBD1; CDR3: CACGRGDSPTNEKLFF; DNA: TGTGCCTGTGGAAGGGGGGACAGCCCAACTAATGAAAAACTGTTTTTT
V: TRBV6-6; J: TRBJ2-3; size: once; D: TRBD2; CDR3: CASSRPWGTSGGDTQYF; DNA: TGTGCCAGCAGTCGACCCTGGGGGACTAGCGGGGGAGATACGCAGTATTTT
V: TRBV7-8; J: TRBJ1-1; size: .; D: .; CDR3: CASSPRSGTEAFF; DNA: TGTGCCAGCAGCCCCCGGTCGGGGACTGAAGCTTTCTTT
V: TRBV14; J: TRBJ1-2; size: once; D: TRBD1; CDR3: CASSQDLTGTVYGYTF; DNA: TGTGCCAGCAGCCAAGACCTTACCGGGACAGTCTATGGCTACACCTTC
V: TRBV6-1; J: TRBJ1-2; size: .; D: TRBD1; CDR3: CASSERNRGDYGYTF; DNA: TGTGCCAGCAGTGAACGGAACAGGGGGGACTATGGCTACACCTTC
V: TRBV18; J: TRBJ1-3; size: .; D: .; CDR3: CASSQNRQGNTIYF; DNA: TGTGCCAGCTCACAGAACAGACAGGGAAACACCATATATTTT
V: TRBV6-5; J: TRBJ2-7; size: .; D: .; CDR3: CASSLLYEQYF; DNA: TGTGCCAGCAGTCTACTCTACGAGCAGTACTTC
V: TRBV11-2; J: TRBJ1-3; size: .; D: TRBD1; CDR3: CASSLDSDRAGNTIYF; DNA: TGTGCCAGCAGCTTAGATAGCGACAGGGCTGGAAACACCATATATTTT
V: TRBV12-3/TRBV12-4; J: TRBJ2-5; size: .; D: .; CDR3: CASSDRSQETQYF; DNA: TGTGCCAGCAGTGACAGGTCACAAGAGACCCAGTACTTC
V: TRBV6-5; J: TRBJ2-1; size: .; D: TRBD2; CDR3: CASDPAGGRYNEQFF; DNA: TGTGCCAGCGACCCAGCGGGGGGACGCTACAATGAGCAGTTCTTC
V: TRBV5-1; J: TRBJ2-7; size: .; D: TRBD1; CDR3: CASSLVVGTEISYEQYF; DNA: TGCGCCAGCAGCTTGGTTGTCGGGACAGAGATTTCCTACGAGCAGTACTTC
V: TRBV7-9; J: TRBJ1-2; size: .; D: .; CDR3: CASSRKGEKYTF; DNA: TGTGCCAGCAGCCGAAAGGGGGAGAAGTACACCTTC
V: TRBV24-1; J: TRBJ1-6; size: .; D: .; CDR3: CATRTGYGSPLHF; DNA: TGTGCCACCCGTACAGGGTATGGCTCACCCCTCCACTTT
V: TRBV29-1; J: TRBJ2-2; size: .; D: .; CDR3: CSVEDSKSGELFF; DNA: TGCAGCGTTGAAGATAGCAAGAGCGGGGAGCTGTTTTTT
V: TRBV6-6; J: TRBJ2-1; size: .; D: TRBD1; CDR3: CASTPRDRGRNEQFF; DNA: TGTGCCAGCACCCCGAGGGACAGGGGTCGGAATGAGCAGTTCTTC
V: TRBV2; J: TRBJ2-1; size: .; D: .; CDR3: CASSAEGWQFF; DNA: TGTGCCAGCAGTGCGGAGGGCTGGCAGTTCTTC
V: TRBV7-9; J: TRBJ1-2; size: .; D: .; CDR3: CASSKGSGQANYGYTF; DNA: TGTGCCAGCAGTAAAGGTTCAGGGCAAGCTAACTATGGCTACACCTTC
V: TRBV23-1; J: TRBJ1-2; size: .; D: .; CDR3: CASSQSNPGRNYGYTF; DNA: TGCGCCAGCAGTCAATCCAACCCGGGTAGGAACTATGGCTACACCTTC
V: TRBV25-1; J: TRBJ1-3; size: .; D: TRBD1; CDR3: CASRSTADRGLFLHF; DNA: TGTGCCAGCAGAAGTACCGCGGACAGGGGGCTCTTTTTACATTTT
V: TRBV9; J: TRBJ1-4; size: .; D: TRBD1; CDR3: CASSADRVGTNEKLFF; DNA: TGTGCCAGCAGCGCGGACAGGGTCGGAACTAATGAAAAACTGTTTTTT
V: TRBV12-3/TRBV12-4; J: TRBJ1-2; size: .; D: TRBD1; CDR3: CASNPRGQGLSF; DNA: TGTGCCAGCAACCCCCGGGGACAGGGCCTCTCCTTC
V: TRBV6-5; J: TRBJ1-3; size: .; D: TRBD1; CDR3: CASSYSRQGANTIYF; DNA: TGTGCCAGCAGTTACTCGAGACAGGGGGCGAACACCATATATTTT